One sample yielded the 11 T cell receptor beta chains listed below, sequenced in a study of CD8+CD57+ T cells in acquired aplastic anemia. The patients chosen for sequencing had shown expansion of CD8+CD57+ cells (detected by flow cytometry). Profiles of TCR beta VDJ and CDR3 were generated from a genomic DNA template. From the reads, TCRdb called clonotypes with MiXCR, one entry per CDR3 protein. The sample carries under 350,000 distinct CDR3 sequences, 56% recorded once. Material for sequencing was sorted CD4+, CD8+, or CD8+CD57+ T cells (not recorded which) from PBMCs. These receptors were collected from a human donor with aplastic anemia.

The rearrangement uses TRBV7-7 and TRBJ2-5; 7 bases are shared with TRBD2. This CDR3 contains 13 residues. The germline CDR1 and CDR2 sequences are SSHAT and FNYEAQ (reference sequence). Trimming cost V 8 bases and J 5 bases; bases outside gene matches: 8. The CDR3 is CASATRGRETQYF. The CDR3 coding sequence is TGTGCCAGCGCGACGCGGGGGAGGGAGACCCAGTACTTC.

Many counts were recorded for this clonotype. This chain links TRBV5-1 with TRBJ1-1; D uncertain. Looked up from germline, CDR1 is SGHRS and CDR2 is YFSETQ. The V end lost 5 bases, the J end lost 1 base, and 12 bases lay between the germline ends. The CDR3 has 14 amino acids. CDR3 in DNA: TGCGCCAGCAGTTCCGGGCTTTCGAACACTGAAGCTTTCTTT. Translating it yields CASSSGLSNTEAFF.

As for this clonotype: A read error may produce the germline difference seen at one junction end. The chain combines TRBV25-1 with TRBJ2-1; perhaps TRBD1 as D (6 bases). CDR1 MGHDK and CDR2 SYGVNS come from the germline V gene. The CDR3 is 15 amino acids. The CDR3 here is CASSPPNGGDNEQSF. In DNA, the CDR3 is TGTGCCAGCTCACCACCGAATGGTGGGGACAATGAGCAGTCCTTC. The complete variable domain, with remaining parts taken from reference TRBV25-1 and TRBJ2-1, reads EADIYQTPRYLVIGTGKKITLECSQTMGHDKMYWYQQDPGMELHLIHYSYGVNSTEKGDLSSESTVSRIRTEHFPLTLESARPSHTSQYLCASSPPNGGDNEQSFGPGTRLTVL.

The rearrangement uses TRBV2 and TRBJ2-3; the match to TRBD2 covers 14 bases. With 4 bases clipped from V and 4 bases from J, the junction kept 4 bases outside the gene matches. The V gene's germline CDR1 is SNHLY and CDR2 FYNNEI. CDR3 length equals 16 residues. CDR3 amino acids: CASSVGTSGGADTQYF. CDR3 sequence (DNA): TGTGCCAGCAGTGTCGGGACTAGCGGGGGAGCAGATACGCAGTATTTT.

The chain has TRBV7-3 and TRBJ1-6, with D perhaps TRBD1 (5 bases). This CDR3 has 14 amino acids. The ends were cut back, 3 bases at V and 7 bases at J, with 10 bases in the middle. Germline-derived CDR1 and CDR2 are SGHTA and FQGTGA. DNA of the CDR3: TGTGCCAGCAGCTTCGCCAGGGTCAATTCACCCCTCCACTTT. This encodes CASSFARVNSPLHF.

In its sample, this clonotype was seen many times. The V call is TRBV29-1, the J call TRBJ1-1; D gene ambiguous. The CDR3 is made up of 13 amino acids. The V gene's germline CDR1 is SQVTM and CDR2 ANQGSEA. Trimming removed 2 bases at V and 9 bases at J, with 16 bases between. CDR3 region: CSVETGFGKKAFF. CDR3 DNA sequence: TGCAGCGTTGAAACGGGGTTCGGCAAGAAAGCTTTCTTT.

This clonotype was counted many times. CDR3 sequence reads: CASSYGGKQETQYF. The CDR3 DNA sequence: TGTGCCAGCAGTTACGGAGGGAAACAAGAGACCCAGTACTTC. This rearrangement joins TRBV6-2 or TRBV6-3 to TRBJ2-5; a possible D gene is TRBD2 (6 bases). The CDR3 has 14 amino acids. Trimming shortened V by 2 bases and J by 2 bases, and 9 bases separated the two germline ends. Germline CDR1 MNHEY, CDR2 SVGEGT.

This clonotype was detected ten times or more. For the CDR3, the DNA is TGTGCCAGCGCGGACAGGGATAGCAATCAGCCCCAGCATTTT. Its translation: CASADRDSNQPQHF. The chain is built from TRBV6-1 and TRBJ1-5; 8 bases line up with TRBD1. CDR1 is MNHNS and CDR2 is SASEGT in the germline V gene. The V gene end was trimmed by 8 bases and the J gene end by 0 bases; junction bases not matched to a gene: 3. CDR3 length equals 14 residues.

This clonotype was picked up a small number of times. The chain carries TRBV20-1 and TRBJ2-2, with 7 bases that match TRBD1. The germline V gene has CDR1 DFQATT and CDR2 SNEGSKA (reference sequence). J was trimmed by 0 bases and V by 4 bases; bases with no gene match: 8. The CDR3 spans 16 residues. CDR3 residues: CSAMDRRIANTGELFF. CDR3 bases: TGCAGTGCTATGGACAGGAGGATCGCGAACACCGGGGAGCTGTTTTTT.

This clonotype was observed at least ten times. CDR3 amino acids: CASSLAVQGGVNQPQHF. The DNA of the CDR3 is TGTGCCAGCAGCTTAGCCGTACAGGGGGGGGTAAATCAGCCCCAGCATTTT. The rearrangement joins TRBV11-2 to TRBJ1-5, with 8 bases lining up with TRBD1. The trim removed 1 base at V and 4 bases at J, leaving 9 bases unmatched. Germline V lookup: CDR1 SGHAT, CDR2 FQNNGV. The CDR3 runs 17 residues.

The chain recombines TRBV12-3 or TRBV12-4 with TRBJ1-6; 7 bases fit TRBD1. V trimming: 5 bases; J trimming: 6 bases; junction bases outside the gene matches: 7. The length of the CDR3 is 15 residues. The CDR3 region has the DNA TGTGCCAGCAGTATACAGGGGACGCGTAATTCACCCCTCCACTTT. It specifies CASSIQGTRNSPLHF.